This T cell receptor beta chain was identified in a study of cytomegalovirus exposure and HLA in healthy donors (dated by TCRdb to the late 2010s). Regarding the research as a whole: According to an earlier analysis of several hundred of the donors, roughly 180 million T cells yielded 90 million to 140 million unique TCR beta sequences and 250 to 350 Gb of sequence data. An early release covering about 600 HLA-typed donors comprised approximately 300 gigabases of sequencing data and around 80 million unique TCR sequences. The genetic ancestry cluster associated with self-reported Caucasian donors included approximately 85% of the 398 genotyped donors. The study aimed to test whether cataloging public T cell receptors could reveal signatures of past pathogen exposure. The T cell repertoires of under 750 subjects were profiled by immunosequencing and related to cytomegalovirus serostatus. In addition to the first cohort of 650 to 750 subjects, a separate validation cohort of 100 to 150 different subjects was used. To predict cytomegalovirus infection status, the study brought together high-throughput TCR immunosequencing, statistical association of individual TCRs with disease status, and machine learning. A later analysis re-analyzed previously published TCR beta repertoires from 650 to 800 donors and added high-resolution HLA genotyping to study TCR occurrence patterns. Rather than using new phenotypic data, the later analysis identified candidate immune exposures from TCR beta sequences and from how often those sequences occurred across donors. In an earlier analysis of 587 of the donors, high-throughput TCR beta sequencing was used to judge whether each TCR beta V gene segment behaved as functional or pseudogenic. Donor age, sex, ethnicity and CMV serostatus were collected together with the repertoire data. Genome-wide SNP genotypes for about 65% of the 666 donors were used in a later genetic analysis, which treated that subset as a discovery cohort. All discovery cohort repertoires had been generated on a single sequencing platform. HLA typing included class I and class II loci at four-digit resolution. Typing coverage varied by locus: roughly 629-630 donors for A, B, C, DRB1 and DQB1; about 520 for DQA1; 606 for DPA1; some 470 for DPB1. Roughly five DR-DQ haplotypes were treated as single units for association and clustering because of strong linkage in the cohort. On average, roughly 240,000 unique TCR beta nucleotide sequences were sequenced per donor among 350 to 400 genotyped donors of the cohort, with roughly a sixth of those sequences being non-productive.

In total, roughly 710 healthy bone marrow donors made up the cohort. At the time of sampling, every cohort member was nominally healthy, though immune exposures that went unrecorded were likely present. The donor was CMV seropositive and belonged to the group of 250 to 300 seropositive cohort members. A peripheral blood sample was provided by each donor, and peripheral blood mononuclear cells were used for TCR beta sequencing. Genomic DNA extraction from the blood cell samples was performed with the Qiagen DNeasy Blood Extraction Kit. CDR1 and CDR2, per the germline V gene, are SGHTS and YDEGEE. V is pared back by 5 bases and J by 8 bases, with 24 bases lying between the germline termini. The CDR3 sequence holds 16 residues, the cysteine and phenylalanine included. Only the CDR3 portion is preserved as DNA: 48 bases, with reading frame beginning at the first base. The library was made by the immunoSEQ multiplex PCR assay. For the multiplex PCR, a mixture combining 60 forward primers for TCR Vbeta segments and 13 reverse primers for TCR Jbeta segments was used. A multiplex PCR assay on genomic DNA amplified the CDR3 region of rearranged TCR beta genes. Amplified TCR beta libraries were sequenced as 87-base-pair reads on the Illumina HiSeq System. As for how the authors treated the data: Across the roughly 700 repertoires, a later analysis counted 78 million or so unique TCR beta chains, around 11 million of which were shared by at least two donors. Raw reads were error-corrected and collapsed into unique sequences by a nearest-neighbor algorithm in which closely related sequences were merged to remove PCR and sequencing errors. V, D and J gene segments were assigned by aligning CDR3 sequences to IMGT reference sequences. For a sequence to be retained, a match of at least six nucleotides to both a V gene segment and a J gene segment was required. A rearrangement counted as productive if the CDR3 had no stop codons and remained in frame with V and J, and every other rearrangement counted as non-productive. CDR3 was defined by IMGT convention, running from the second conserved V-encoded cysteine to the conserved J-encoded phenylalanine. The earlier analysis of more than 450 of the donors excluded sequences that lacked an unambiguous match to a single V gene segment. An earlier analysis of about 600 of the donors called V segments functional above 56.7% productive rearrangements and segregating when the between-donor standard deviation exceeded 5%. To diagnose cytomegalovirus status from the catalog of TCR beta chain sequences, a statistical classification framework was built. In a later analysis, TCR nucleotide sequences were compared against IMGT/GENE-DB human TR gene sequences so that V and J genes could be assigned. In a later analysis, CDR3 sequences and most-parsimonious VDJ recombination scenarios were assigned using the TCRdist pipeline. In a later analysis, every TCR beta chain was defined by the combination of its CDR3 amino acid sequence and its V-gene family, and reads without a unique V-gene family were dropped. To address suspected cross-contamination and a sequencing artifact, a later analysis removed approximately 590 highly shared, low-generation-probability nucleotide sequences. For each public chain, a later analysis derived a clonal expansion index from normalized ranks of inferred template counts within each repertoire. Generation probabilities in a later analysis came from a VDJ recombination model fitted to out-of-frame rearrangements, and those results were checked against IGoR. In a later analysis, hypergeometric tests were used to score TCR-TCR, TCR-HLA and TCR-CMV co-occurrence, with a repertoire-size bias correction applied to TCR pairs. To estimate false discovery rates, a later analysis permuted the HLA or CMV assignments 20 times. In a later analysis, co-occurring TCRs were grouped using DBSCAN, and TCRdist sequence similarity was added for clustering within HLA-allele-positive subsets. Repertoires with fewer than 30,000 or more than 120,000 public chains, plus five repertoires with anomalous nucleotide sharing, were excluded from co-occurrence clustering. Sourced from immuneACCESS, this table was stored by TCRdb with only in-frame sequences that have V and J called. A share of the clones is absent; for the studies checked, an unresolved V gene accounts for under half, and the remainder has no known explanation. The V and J calls and the clone size are those of that table, but D and trimming were determined from the DNA. The sample data list approximately 300,000 clones, and about 83% of these were observed just once. About 2% of the sample comes from the top ten.

The research as a whole found: According to a later analysis, TCR association rates differed among HLA loci, with DRB1 alleles showing the most associated TCRs and HLA-C alleles showing the fewest. It was suggested by the authors that the approach could potentially be generalized to other disease states and immunological phenotypes. CMV serostatus was the only immune exposure information available for the cohort. Roughly uniform sequencing depth across donors was assumed in presence/absence analyses, although this assumption may not hold. Cytomegalovirus status was reported to be diagnosed by the classifier with high specificity and sensitivity in both the original and validation cohorts. Across donors, most TCR sequences were observed very rarely, whereas some public TCRs were present in many individuals. Assigning TCR associations to individual alleles was difficult when HLA alleles, especially DR and DQ, strongly co-occurred. The study gave a list of more than 150 TCR beta chains associated with cytomegalovirus. According to a later genetic analysis, donors in an Asian-associated ancestry cluster had fewer N-insertions in productive TCRs than the roughly 670-donor mean. In a later analysis, 16,951 TCR beta sequences were associated with specific HLA alleles at a false discovery rate of 0.05. Because HLA typing was unavailable for some donors at each locus, only the typed subset was used in association tests. A further reported finding was that TCR beta sequences accurately predicted the HLA-A and HLA-B alleles for most subjects in the first cohort. Linkage disequilibrium might explain the correlated functional status among segregating V segments, but an unknown experimental factor could not be ruled out. The earlier analysis of approximately 590 of the donors excluded roughly 16 rarely observed V segments, including chromosome 9 orphons, because counts were too low. Because the 87-base-pair reads could not distinguish some IMGT-functional V segments, including TRBV6-2 and TRBV6-3, those segments were excluded. In a later analysis, several top co-occurrence clusters were reported to appear linked to parvovirus B19, influenza, CMV and Epstein-Barr virus. A cluster of highly shared sequence variants was judged likely to be a technical artifact of the sequencing pipeline. Three of the identified cytomegalovirus-associated TCR beta chains were confirmed in vitro to be specific for cytomegalovirus antigens. A later analysis found that HLA-associated TCR beta chains were more clonally expanded and had lower generation probabilities than equally common non-associated chains. Only TCR beta chains were sequenced in this cohort, and the absence of alpha or paired-chain data limited detectable features. V-gene and J-gene trimming of TCR beta chains was associated with a missense DCLRE1C variant in a later genetic analysis, and the association was replicated in an independent cohort. Broadly in line with IMGT annotations, most TCR beta V segments showed up in productive rearrangements about 87% or about 30% of the time in an earlier analysis of 450 to 600 of the donors. Most CMV-associated TCR beta chains appeared to be HLA-restricted in a later analysis, and the HLA associations seemed to be driven largely by CMV exposure.

This clone was picked up a small number of times. The antigen it binds to is not known. Base qualities are missing; no much larger clone stands one base away. The chain employs TRBV5-8 and TRBJ2-3, and perhaps TRBD1 as D gene, on 7 matching bases. The origin of this receptor is a woman aged 35 to 49 in good health and CMV-seropositive. The source material was PBMCs. The nucleotides read TGTGCCAGCAGAGTTGGAGGGGGCTCTAGGACGAGTACGCAGTATTTT. Translated, this is CASRVGGGSRTSTQYF.